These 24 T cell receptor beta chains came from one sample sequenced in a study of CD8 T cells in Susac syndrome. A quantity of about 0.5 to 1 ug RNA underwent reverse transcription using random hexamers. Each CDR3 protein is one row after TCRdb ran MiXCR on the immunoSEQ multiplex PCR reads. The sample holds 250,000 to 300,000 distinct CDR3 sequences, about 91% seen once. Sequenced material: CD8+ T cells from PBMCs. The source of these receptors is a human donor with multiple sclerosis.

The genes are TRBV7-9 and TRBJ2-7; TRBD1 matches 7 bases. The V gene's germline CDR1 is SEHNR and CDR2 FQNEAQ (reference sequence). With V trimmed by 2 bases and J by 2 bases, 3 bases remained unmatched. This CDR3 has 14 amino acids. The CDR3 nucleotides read TGTGCCAGCAGCTTAACAGGGGCTCCCTACGAGCAGTACTTC. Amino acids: CASSLTGAPYEQYF.

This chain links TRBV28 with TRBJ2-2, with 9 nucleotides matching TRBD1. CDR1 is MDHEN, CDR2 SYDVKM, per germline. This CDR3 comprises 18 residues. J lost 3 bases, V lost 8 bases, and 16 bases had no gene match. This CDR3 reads CASSLPTGGAQDTGELFF. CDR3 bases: TGTGCCAGCTCTCTCCCTACAGGGGGCGCCCAGGACACCGGGGAGCTGTTTTTT.

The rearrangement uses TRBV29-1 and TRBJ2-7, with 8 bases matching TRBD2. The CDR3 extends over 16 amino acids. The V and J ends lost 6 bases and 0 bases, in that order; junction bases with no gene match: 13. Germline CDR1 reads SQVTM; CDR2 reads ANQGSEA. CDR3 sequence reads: CSVGGGRDLFSYEQYF. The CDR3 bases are TGCAGCGTGGGCGGGGGGCGAGATCTTTTCTCCTACGAGCAGTACTTC.

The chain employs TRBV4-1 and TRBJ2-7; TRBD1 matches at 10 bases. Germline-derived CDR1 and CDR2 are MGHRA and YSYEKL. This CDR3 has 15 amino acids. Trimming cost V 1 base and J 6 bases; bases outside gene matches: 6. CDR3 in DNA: TGCGCCAGCAGCCAAGGGGACAGGGGTTTGGGCGAGCAGTACTTC. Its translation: CASSQGDRGLGEQYF.

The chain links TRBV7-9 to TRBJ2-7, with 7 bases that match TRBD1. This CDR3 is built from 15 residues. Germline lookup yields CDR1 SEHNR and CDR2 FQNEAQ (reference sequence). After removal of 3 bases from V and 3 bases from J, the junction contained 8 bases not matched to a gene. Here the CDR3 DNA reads TGTGCCAGCAGCTTTCTACCGGGGACAGACTACGAGCAGTACTTC. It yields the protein CASSFLPGTDYEQYF.

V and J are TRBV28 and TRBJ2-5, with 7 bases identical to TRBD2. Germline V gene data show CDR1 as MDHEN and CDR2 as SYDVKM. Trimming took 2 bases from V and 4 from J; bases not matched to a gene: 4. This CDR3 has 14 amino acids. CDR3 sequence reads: CASSLIGGTETQYF. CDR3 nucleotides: TGTGCCAGCAGTTTAATCGGGGGGACAGAGACCCAGTACTTC.

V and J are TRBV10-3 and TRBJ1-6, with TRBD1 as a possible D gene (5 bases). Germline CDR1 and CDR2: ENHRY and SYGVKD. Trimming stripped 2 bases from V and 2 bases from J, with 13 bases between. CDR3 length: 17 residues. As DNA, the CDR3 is TGTGCCATCAGTGAGAGCAGGGAGGTTACCTATAATTCACCCCTCCACTTT. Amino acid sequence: CAISESREVTYNSPLHF.

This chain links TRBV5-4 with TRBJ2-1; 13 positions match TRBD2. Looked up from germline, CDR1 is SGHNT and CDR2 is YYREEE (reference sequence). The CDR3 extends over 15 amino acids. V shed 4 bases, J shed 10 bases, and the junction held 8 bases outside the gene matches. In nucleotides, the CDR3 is TGTGCCAGCAGCCTAACTAGCGGGGGGGCCGAGGAGCAGTTCTTC. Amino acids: CASSLTSGGAEEQFF.

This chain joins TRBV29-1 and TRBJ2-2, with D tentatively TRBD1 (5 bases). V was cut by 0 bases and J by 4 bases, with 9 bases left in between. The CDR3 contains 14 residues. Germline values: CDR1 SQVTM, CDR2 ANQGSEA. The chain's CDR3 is CSVEEGVGTGELFF. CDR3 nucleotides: TGCAGCGTTGAAGAAGGGGTGGGCACCGGGGAGCTGTTTTTT.

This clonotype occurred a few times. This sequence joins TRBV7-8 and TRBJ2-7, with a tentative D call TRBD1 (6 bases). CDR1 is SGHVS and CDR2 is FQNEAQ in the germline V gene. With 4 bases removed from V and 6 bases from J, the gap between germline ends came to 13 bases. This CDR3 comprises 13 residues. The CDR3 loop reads CASSSLQGAEQYF. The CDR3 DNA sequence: TGTGCCAGCAGCTCCCTACAGGGAGCCGAGCAGTACTTC.

The CDR3 bases are TGTGCCAGCAGTTCGCGGCAGGGGGTGGGTGAGACCCAGTACTTC. Protein sequence: CASSSRQGVGETQYF. This sequence joins TRBV28 and TRBJ2-5, with 7 bases fitting TRBD1. Germline CDR1 MDHEN, CDR2 SYDVKM. The CDR3 length is 15 residues. The junction had 10 bases not matched to a gene; V was cut back by 4 bases and J by 5 bases.

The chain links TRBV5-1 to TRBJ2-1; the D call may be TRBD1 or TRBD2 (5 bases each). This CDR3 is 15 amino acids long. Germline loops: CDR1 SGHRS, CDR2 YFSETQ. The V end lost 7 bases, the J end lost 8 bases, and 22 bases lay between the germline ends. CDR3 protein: CASAPTLSRGYEQFF. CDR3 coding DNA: TGCGCCAGCGCCCCCACCCTATCCCGGGGCTATGAGCAGTTCTTC.

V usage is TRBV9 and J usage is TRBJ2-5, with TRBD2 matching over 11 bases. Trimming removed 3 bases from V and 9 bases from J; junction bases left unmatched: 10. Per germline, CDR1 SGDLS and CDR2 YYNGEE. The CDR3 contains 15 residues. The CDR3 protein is CASSGIAGGSRAQYF. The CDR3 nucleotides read TGTGCCAGCAGCGGTATAGCGGGAGGGTCAAGAGCCCAGTACTTC.

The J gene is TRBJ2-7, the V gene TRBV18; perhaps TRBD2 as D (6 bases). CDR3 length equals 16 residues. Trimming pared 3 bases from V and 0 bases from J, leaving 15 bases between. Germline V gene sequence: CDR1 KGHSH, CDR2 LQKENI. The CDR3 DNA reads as TGTGCCAGCTCACCCCCCCCCGGGACTTCCTCCTACGAGCAGTACTTC. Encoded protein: CASSPPPGTSSYEQYF.

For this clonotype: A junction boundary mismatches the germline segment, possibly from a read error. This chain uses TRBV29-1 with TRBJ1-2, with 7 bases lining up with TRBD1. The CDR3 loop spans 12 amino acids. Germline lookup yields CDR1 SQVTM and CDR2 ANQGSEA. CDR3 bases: TGCAGCGTTGAGTTAGGACCGGACAGGCGTCGGTTC. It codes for CSVELGPDRRRF.

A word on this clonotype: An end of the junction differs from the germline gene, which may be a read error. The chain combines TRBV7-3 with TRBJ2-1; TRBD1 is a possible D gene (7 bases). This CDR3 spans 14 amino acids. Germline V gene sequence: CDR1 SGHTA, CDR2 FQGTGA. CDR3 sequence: CASSLLGGGNQQFF. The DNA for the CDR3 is TGTGCCAGCAGCTTATTAGGAGGGGGCAATCAGCAGTTCTTC.

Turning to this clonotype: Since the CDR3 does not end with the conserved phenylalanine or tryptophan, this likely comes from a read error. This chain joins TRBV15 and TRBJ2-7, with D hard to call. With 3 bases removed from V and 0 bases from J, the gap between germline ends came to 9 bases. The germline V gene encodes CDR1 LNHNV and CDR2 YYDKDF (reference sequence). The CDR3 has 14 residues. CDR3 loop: CATSRDGNSYEQYS. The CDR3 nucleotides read TGTGCCACCAGCAGGGACGGAAACTCCTACGAGCAGTACTCC.

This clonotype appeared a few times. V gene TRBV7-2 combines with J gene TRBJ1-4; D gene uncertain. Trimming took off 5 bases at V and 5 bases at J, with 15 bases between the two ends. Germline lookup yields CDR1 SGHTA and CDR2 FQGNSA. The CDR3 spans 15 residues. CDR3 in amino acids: CASSPDGRRNEKLFF. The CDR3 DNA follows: TGTGCCAGCAGCCCAGACGGCAGGAGGAATGAAAAACTGTTTTTT. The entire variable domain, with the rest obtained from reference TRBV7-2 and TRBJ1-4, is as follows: GAGVSQSPSNKVTEKGKDVELRCDPISGHTALYWYRQSLGQGLEFLIYFQGNSAPDKSGLPSDRFSAERTGGSVSTLTIQRTQQEDSAVYLCASSPDGRRNEKLFFGSGTQLSVL.

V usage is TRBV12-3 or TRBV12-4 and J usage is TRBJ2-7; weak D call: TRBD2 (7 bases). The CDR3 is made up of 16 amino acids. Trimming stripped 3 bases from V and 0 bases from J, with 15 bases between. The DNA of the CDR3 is TGTGCCAGCAGTTTGGGGCTTGGGGGGGCCTCCTACGAGCAGTACTTC. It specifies CASSLGLGGASYEQYF.

The CDR3 reads CASSLAPASQGYTF. For the CDR3, the DNA is TGTGCCAGCAGCTTAGCCCCGGCCAGCCAAGGCTACACCTTC. The V gene is TRBV7-8, the J gene TRBJ1-2; D gene uncertain. V was clipped by 0 bases and J by 8 bases, with 13 bases between them. The CDR3 has 14 residues. Germline V lookup: CDR1 SGHVS, CDR2 FQNEAQ.

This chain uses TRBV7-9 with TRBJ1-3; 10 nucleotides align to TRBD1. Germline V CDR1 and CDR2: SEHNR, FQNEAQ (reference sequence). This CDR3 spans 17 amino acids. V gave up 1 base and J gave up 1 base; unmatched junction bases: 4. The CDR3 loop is CASSLGRTGGSGNTIYF. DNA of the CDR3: TGTGCCAGCAGCTTAGGCCGGACAGGGGGTTCTGGAAACACCATATATTTT.

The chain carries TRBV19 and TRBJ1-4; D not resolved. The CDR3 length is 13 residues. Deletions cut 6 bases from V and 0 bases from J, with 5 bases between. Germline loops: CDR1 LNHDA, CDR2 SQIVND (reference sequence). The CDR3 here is CASRGTTNEKLFF. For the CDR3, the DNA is TGTGCCAGTAGGGGGACAACTAATGAAAAACTGTTTTTT. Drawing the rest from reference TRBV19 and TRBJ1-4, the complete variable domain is DGGITQSPKYLFRKEGQNVTLSCEQNLNHDAMYWYRQDPGQGLRLIYYSQIVNDFQKGDIAEGYSVSREKKESFPLTVTSAQKNPTAFYLCASRGTTNEKLFFGSGTQLSVL.

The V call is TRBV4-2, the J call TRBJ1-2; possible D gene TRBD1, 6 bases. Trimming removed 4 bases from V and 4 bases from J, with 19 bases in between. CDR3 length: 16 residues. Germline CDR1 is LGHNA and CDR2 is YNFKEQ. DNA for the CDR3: TGTGCCAGCAGCCCCGAGACGGGACACACGGCCTATGGCTACACCTTC. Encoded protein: CASSPETGHTAYGYTF.

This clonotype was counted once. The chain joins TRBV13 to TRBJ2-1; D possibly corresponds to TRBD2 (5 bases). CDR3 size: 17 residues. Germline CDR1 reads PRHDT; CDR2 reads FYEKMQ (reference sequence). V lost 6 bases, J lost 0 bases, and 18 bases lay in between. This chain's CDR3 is CASRPAVVGSSYNEQFF. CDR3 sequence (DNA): TGTGCCAGCAGACCAGCCGTTGTAGGGAGCTCCTACAATGAGCAGTTCTTC.